Here is one T cell receptor (beta chain) with its context. The antigen is unknown. Looked up from germline, CDR1 is SNHLY and CDR2 is FYNNEI. After removal of 7 bases from V and 6 bases from J, the junction contained 6 bases not matched to a gene. The CDR3 has 15 residues. This sample was included in a study of identical twins. Study results and limitations: Models underpredicted monozygotic twin sharing of out-of-frame TCR alpha.

TCRdb re-analysed the 5' RACE reads in MiXCR, keeping a single row per CDR3 protein. The sample includes 400,000 or so distinct CDR3 sequences, roughly 10% of them seen just once. This receptor was obtained from a woman in her 50s in good health. Sequencing input: naive T cells sorted from blood. The chain combines TRBV2 with TRBJ2-2, with 12 bases identical to TRBD2. The CDR3 region has the DNA TGTGCCAGCAACCCCCTAGCGGGAGGGTCCGGGGAGCTGTTTTTT. Translating gives CASNPLAGGSGELFF. The whole variable domain, remainder taken from reference TRBV2 and TRBJ2-2, is EPEVTQTPSHQVTQMGQEVILRCVPISNHLYFYWYRQILGQKVEFLVSFYNNEISEKSEIFDDQFSVERPDGSNFTLKIRSTKLEDSAMYFCASNPLAGGSGELFFGEGSRLTVL.